The 29 T cell receptor beta chains listed next were all sequenced from one sample in a study of blood T cell repertoires in COVID-19. Measured with immunoSEQ multiplex PCR; TCRdb has only the in-frame clones, and not every one. The sample lists about 180,000 clones; around 83% were seen once. The material sequenced was PBMCs or T cells enriched from blood (not recorded which). The receptor source for this set is a man aged 45 to 65 who had recovered from COVID-19.

The genes are TRBV27 and TRBJ1-6, with unresolved D. The germline V gene encodes CDR1 MNHEY and CDR2 SMNVEV (reference sequence). The length of the CDR3 is 12 residues. V lost 3 bases and J lost 6, with 3 bases in between. In DNA form, the CDR3 reads TGTGCCAGCAGTTTCTCTAATTCACCCCTCCACTTT. Its protein is CASSFSNSPLHF.

This clone was counted once. This chain links TRBV2 with TRBJ2-1, with D possibly TRBD1 on 5 matching bases. The CDR3 is made up of 15 amino acids. The V end lost 0 bases, the J end lost 4 bases, and 10 bases lay between the germline ends. Germline loops: CDR1 SNHLY, CDR2 FYNNEI. The CDR3 protein is CASSEARGRYNEQFF. CDR3 nucleotides: TGTGCCAGCAGTGAAGCAAGGGGAAGGTACAATGAGCAGTTCTTC.

The chain couples TRBV7-7 to TRBJ2-3, with D possibly matching TRBD2 (5 bases). Germline lookup yields CDR1 SSHAT and CDR2 FNYEAQ (reference sequence). CDR3 length: 13 amino acids. The V gene lost 5 bases and the J gene lost 6 bases, with 12 bases spanning the gap. The CDR3 bases are TGTGCCAGCAGCCCAGGCGGCGGGGATACGCAGTATTTT. Translating gives CASSPGGGDTQYF.

The V and J genes are TRBV7-8 and TRBJ2-5, with 7 positions matching TRBD2. Trimming removed 2 bases from V and 5 bases from J; junction bases left unmatched: 17. The CDR3 consists of 18 residues. Germline V gene lookup returns CDR1 SGHVS and CDR2 FQNEAQ. The CDR3 DNA reads as TGTGCCAGCAGCTTATTAGAAGCGGGGCAGGCCCGGGGGGAGACCCAGTACTTC. Translation gives CASSLLEAGQARGETQYF. The complete variable domain, with remaining parts taken from reference TRBV7-8 and TRBJ2-5, reads GAGVSQSPRYKVAKRGQDVALRCDPISGHVSLFWYQQALGQGPEFLTYFQNEAQLDKSGLPSDRFFAERPEGSVSTLKIQRTQQEDSAVYLCASSLLEAGQARGETQYFGPGTRLLVL.

The chain employs TRBV14 and TRBJ1-5; tentatively, D is TRBD1 (6 bases). The germline gives CDR1 SGHDN, CDR2 FVKESK. The CDR3 has 19 residues. Trimming took 2 bases from V and 7 from J, leaving 27 bases between them. CDR3: CASSQRAYTGICSKQPQHF. The CDR3 DNA reads TGTGCCAGCAGCCAACGAGCATATACAGGGATTTGTTCAAAACAGCCCCAGCATTTT.

The genes are TRBV29-1 and TRBJ2-3; 7 bases agree with TRBD2. V lost 2 bases to trimming and J lost 4 bases; unmatched junction nucleotides: 9. The CDR3 runs 15 residues. Per germline, CDR1 SQVTM and CDR2 ANQGSEA. CDR3 in DNA: TGCAGCGTTGAATTGCCCACTAGCGCCCCAGATACGCAGTATTTT. It codes for CSVELPTSAPDTQYF.

The rearrangement joins TRBV19 to TRBJ2-3; D is ambiguous. Germline CDR1 reads LNHDA; CDR2 reads SQIVND (reference sequence). Trimming took off 9 bases at V and 6 bases at J, with 22 bases between the two ends. The CDR3 spans 15 residues. Here the CDR3 reads CASGLLGARVDTQYF. CDR3 coding DNA: TGTGCCAGCGGCCTCTTAGGCGCACGGGTGGATACGCAGTATTTT. Full variable domain (remainder filled in from reference TRBV19 and TRBJ2-3): DGGITQSPKYLFRKEGQNVTLSCEQNLNHDAMYWYRQDPGQGLRLIYYSQIVNDFQKGDIAEGYSVSREKKESFPLTVTSAQKNPTAFYLCASGLLGARVDTQYFGPGTRLTVL.

This clone was detected a few times. The chain uses TRBV6-5 and TRBJ2-7; TRBD2 is a possible D gene (5 bases). This CDR3 contains 14 residues. CDR1 is MNHEY, CDR2 SVGAGI, per germline. Trimming took off 10 bases at V and 5 bases at J, with 21 bases between the two ends. The CDR3 loop is CATTSSPRGNEQYF. Here the CDR3 DNA reads TGTGCCACTACATCATCCCCACGAGGGAACGAGCAGTACTTC.

The CDR3 here is CASTPGGTETQYF. The CDR3 DNA follows: TGTGCCAGCACCCCAGGGGGAACAGAGACCCAGTACTTC. The chain joins TRBV11-3 to TRBJ2-5, with 7 bases identical to TRBD1. The CDR3 consists of 13 residues. From germline, CDR1 is SGHNT and CDR2 YENEEA. The J segment lost 4 bases and the V segment lost 7 bases, leaving 6 bases of the junction unmatched.

This chain joins TRBV5-1 and TRBJ1-3; D is possibly TRBD1 (5 bases). Trimming took 4 bases from V and 4 from J, leaving 18 bases between them. Germline CDR1 reads SGHRS; CDR2 reads YFSETQ. CDR3 size: 16 residues. This chain's CDR3 is CASSPSGVLGGNTIYF. The CDR3 bases are TGCGCCAGCAGCCCGTCGGGGGTTTTGGGCGGAAACACCATATATTTT.

The chain is built from TRBV2 and TRBJ1-5, with 9 bases that match TRBD1. Germline loops: CDR1 SNHLY, CDR2 FYNNEI. This CDR3 has 15 amino acids. After removal of 8 bases from V and 6 bases from J, the junction contained 11 bases not matched to a gene. This CDR3 reads CASRQRQGVRQPQHF. CDR3 in DNA: TGTGCCAGCCGCCAACGACAGGGGGTACGTCAGCCCCAGCATTTT.

The gene calls are TRBV28 and TRBJ2-7; 8 positions agree with TRBD1. The junction had 5 bases not matched to a gene; V was cut back by 6 bases and J by 1 base. This CDR3 region has 14 residues. CDR1 is MDHEN, CDR2 SYDVKM, per germline. CDR3: CASRKTGDSYEQYF. CDR3 in DNA: TGTGCCAGCAGGAAGACAGGGGATTCCTACGAGCAGTACTTC.

V and J are TRBV11-2 and TRBJ2-3, with D uncertain. This CDR3 has 13 residues. Germline-derived CDR1 and CDR2 are SGHAT and FQNNGV. V was cut by 0 bases and J by 10 bases, with 11 bases left in between. The CDR3 reads CASSLDPQAPQYF. The CDR3 DNA reads TGTGCCAGCAGCTTAGATCCCCAAGCCCCGCAGTATTTT.

This clone appeared a few times. The CDR3 loop reads CATSALGQGAEAFF. The CDR3 DNA is TGTGCCACCAGCGCATTAGGACAGGGGGCTGAAGCTTTCTTT. The V and J genes are TRBV24-1 and TRBJ1-1, with 10 bases aligning to TRBD1. After removal of 7 bases from V and 6 bases from J, the junction contained 7 bases not matched to a gene. CDR1 and CDR2 (germline): KGHDR, SFDVKD. CDR3 size: 14 residues.

The genes are TRBV11-2 and TRBJ2-1; 9 nucleotides line up with TRBD1. The trim removed 5 bases at V and 2 bases at J, leaving 7 bases unmatched. The CDR3 is made up of 16 amino acids. Germline CDR1 is SGHAT and CDR2 is FQNNGV. CDR3 DNA: TGTGCCAGCAGCCCGGGACAGGGAGCGGCCTACAATGAGCAGTTCTTC. The encoded protein is CASSPGQGAAYNEQFF.

The chain couples TRBV29-1 to TRBJ1-3; no definite D call. The V gene lost 4 bases and the J gene lost 0 bases, with 10 bases spanning the gap. The CDR3 contains 14 residues. Germline V CDR1 and CDR2: SQVTM, ANQGSEA. CDR3 protein: CSVVMAGSGNTIYF. The CDR3 bases are TGCAGCGTTGTTATGGCAGGCTCTGGAAACACCATATATTTT.

This sequence joins TRBV19 and TRBJ2-7; a weak D match, TRBD1 (5 bases). V lost 4 bases, J lost 4 bases, and 11 bases lay in between. Germline CDR1 and CDR2: LNHDA and SQIVND (reference sequence). This CDR3 comprises 13 residues. The CDR3 DNA reads TGTGCCAGTAGTAGCGGACAAGAGTACGAGCAGTACTTC. Amino acid sequence: CASSSGQEYEQYF.

This clone occurred a few times. The rearrangement links TRBV3-1 (or the pseudogene TRBV3-2) to TRBJ1-2; a weak D match, TRBD1 (5 bases). Trimming took 1 base from V and 8 from J, leaving 17 bases between them. Germline lookup yields CDR1 LGHDT and CDR2 YNNKEL (reference sequence). The CDR3 consists of 15 residues. The CDR3 nucleotides are TGTGCCAGCAGCCAAGGGCTCCAGGGAGGACAAGGCTACACCTTC. Its translation is CASSQGLQGGQGYTF.

The chain is built from TRBV5-1 and TRBJ1-2; 10 bases map to TRBD1. V was clipped by 3 bases and J by 0 bases; unmatched bases: 5. The germline CDR1 and CDR2 sequences are SGHRS and YFSETQ. The CDR3 covers 16 residues. The CDR3 DNA follows: TGCGCCAGCAGCTCGGGAGGGACAGGGGCTAACTATGGCTACACCTTC. This translates into CASSSGGTGANYGYTF.

This chain links TRBV10-3 with TRBJ2-1; 7 nucleotides align to TRBD2. CDR1 and CDR2 from the germline V gene are ENHRY and SYGVKD. This CDR3 comprises 13 residues. Germline trimming cut 8 bases from V and 4 bases from J; bases unmatched to any gene: 5. In nucleotides, the CDR3 is TGTGCCATCTCAAGCGGGGTATACAATGAGCAGTTCTTC. The encoded protein is CAISSGVYNEQFF.

This clone has only a few counts. The chain employs TRBV11-2 and TRBJ2-1, with TRBD1 as a possible D gene (6 bases). V lost 5 bases to trimming and J lost 13 bases, with 12 bases between them. Germline-derived CDR1 and CDR2 are SGHAT and FQNNGV. The CDR3 is 11 residues long. CDR3 protein: CASSPRQDQFF. DNA for the CDR3: TGTGCCAGCAGCCCTCGACAGGACCAGTTCTTC.

The genes are TRBV27 and TRBJ2-7; 9 bases are shared with TRBD1. CDR1 and CDR2 from the germline V gene are MNHEY and SMNVEV (reference sequence). The J segment lost 6 bases and the V segment lost 6 bases, leaving 9 bases of the junction unmatched. The CDR3 extends over 14 amino acids. The CDR3 region has the DNA TGTGCCAGCAGATTCCGGGACAGGGCTCTCGAGCAGTACTTC. Residues: CASRFRDRALEQYF.

J is TRBJ2-7 and V is TRBV7-9, with 10 bases fitting TRBD1. The V segment lost 6 bases and the J segment 5 bases; nucleotides outside the gene matches: 7. The CDR3 has 14 residues. Germline lookup yields CDR1 SEHNR and CDR2 FQNEAQ (reference sequence). The CDR3, as DNA: TGTGCCAGCAGGCTCTTAGGGACAGGGGACGAGCAGTACTTC. The encoded protein is CASRLLGTGDEQYF.

The gene calls are TRBV5-1 and TRBJ2-2; 7 nucleotides agree with TRBD2. Germline V gene lookup returns CDR1 SGHRS and CDR2 YFSETQ. J was trimmed by 1 base and V by 3 bases; bases with no gene match: 3. This CDR3 has 15 amino acids. As DNA, the CDR3 is TGCGCCAGCAGCTGGGAGGGGAAGAACACCGGGGAGCTGTTTTTT. Its protein is CASSWEGKNTGELFF. Full variable domain (missing parts from reference TRBV5-1 and TRBJ2-2): KAGVTQTPRYLIKTRGQQVTLSCSPISGHRSVSWYQQTPGQGLQFLFEYFSETQRNKGNFPGRFSGRQFSNSRSEMNVSTLELGDSALYLCASSWEGKNTGELFFGEGSRLTVL.

The V call is TRBV19, the J call TRBJ2-2; 8 nucleotides agree with TRBD1. The germline CDR1 and CDR2 sequences are LNHDA and SQIVND (reference sequence). The J segment lost 5 bases and the V segment lost 1 base, leaving 6 bases of the junction unmatched. This CDR3 is built from 16 residues. The CDR3 nucleotides read TGTGCCAGTAGTATAGGGGACAGGATACCGACCGGGGAGCTGTTTTTT. Its protein is CASSIGDRIPTGELFF. The full variable domain, completed using reference TRBV19 and TRBJ2-2, is DGGITQSPKYLFRKEGQNVTLSCEQNLNHDAMYWYRQDPGQGLRLIYYSQIVNDFQKGDIAEGYSVSREKKESFPLTVTSAQKNPTAFYLCASSIGDRIPTGELFFGEGSRLTVL.

This clone has a single count. V is TRBV12-5 and J is TRBJ2-1; D possibly corresponds to TRBD1 (5 bases). Germline-derived CDR1 and CDR2 are LGHNT and FRNRAP. V gave up 6 bases and J gave up 3 bases, with 9 bases separating them. This CDR3 contains 13 residues. DNA for the CDR3: TGTGCTAGTGGATCTCAGGGCTACAATGAGCAGTTCTTC. This encodes CASGSQGYNEQFF.

This chain uses TRBV5-1 with TRBJ1-2; no reliable D call. This CDR3 has 15 residues. V dropped 0 bases and J dropped 0 bases, with 9 bases sitting between them. Germline CDR1 SGHRS, CDR2 YFSETQ. The CDR3 DNA follows: TGCGCCAGCAGCTTGGACAGCATATCTAACTATGGCTACACCTTC. Its protein product is CASSLDSISNYGYTF.

The genes are TRBV3-1 (or the pseudogene TRBV3-2) and TRBJ2-4, with a possible D match to TRBD2 (7 bases). This CDR3 spans 16 amino acids. The V gene's germline CDR1 is LGHDT and CDR2 YNNKEL (reference sequence). V lost 5 bases and J lost 0, with 14 bases in between. This CDR3 reads CASSMGGQLAKNIQYF. The CDR3 nucleotides are TGTGCCAGCAGCATGGGGGGGCAGCTAGCCAAAAACATTCAGTACTTC.

This rearrangement joins TRBV7-9 to TRBJ2-7, with TRBD1 matching 9 bases. The V gene's germline CDR1 is SEHNR and CDR2 FQNEAQ (reference sequence). After removal of 2 bases from V and 6 bases from J, the junction contained 8 bases not matched to a gene. The CDR3 sequence is 15 residues long. The CDR3 DNA reads as TGTGCCAGCAGCTTAAGGACAGGGGTTCCCTCCGAGCAGTACTTC. Translated: CASSLRTGVPSEQYF.